The rows below give T cell receptor beta chains drawn from one sample of a study of vaccination effects on CD4 cells after COVID-19. These receptors' antigens are unknown. Here immunoSEQ multiplex PCR was the method, and the copy in TCRdb shows in-frame clones only, minus some. The table records fewer than 80,000 clones, 70% to 75% of them present only once. This specimen was CD4+ T cells from PBMCs cultured with HCoV-229E spike peptides, taken after COVID-19 vaccination. The receptors come from a human donor who received a COVID-19 vaccine. The CDR3 runs from the conserved cysteine through the conserved F or W. A D gene is named only where the DNA matches it firmly. Clone size, where shown, is once, few, many, or a class for clones that have expanded.

size: .
D: TRBD2
V: TRBV7-2
J: TRBJ2-3
DNA: TGTGCCAGCAGCCCCGGACTAGCGGGGGCCTCAAAGCCTACGCAGTATTTT
CDR3: CASSPGLAGASKPTQYF

size: .
D: .
V: TRBV29-1
J: TRBJ1-2
DNA: TGCAGCGGGTCGAATGGTCCAAACTATGGCTACACCTTC
CDR3: CSGSNGPNYGYTF

size: .
D: TRBD2
V: TRBV18
J: TRBJ2-3
DNA: TGTGCCAGCTCGCCCAGACTAGCGGGGTTAACAGATACGCAGTATTTT
CDR3: CASSPRLAGLTDTQYF

size: few
D: .
V: TRBV5-6
J: TRBJ2-5
DNA: TGTGCCAGCAGCTTGAAGAAGGGATCCGAGACCCAGTACTTC
CDR3: CASSLKKGSETQYF

size: .
D: TRBD2
V: TRBV7-2
J: TRBJ2-1
DNA: TGTGCCAGCAGCTTAAGGTCTAGCGGGGGGTCATACAATGAGCAGTTCTTC
CDR3: CASSLRSSGGSYNEQFF

size: .
D: .
V: TRBV4-2
J: TRBJ1-6
DNA: TGTGCCAGCAGCCAATGGACAAATAATTCACCCCTCCACTTT
CDR3: CASSQWTNNSPLHF

size: .
D: .
V: TRBV6-2/TRBV6-3
J: TRBJ1-2
DNA: TGTGCCAGCAGTTTCGGGGGGAACTATGGCTACACCTTC
CDR3: CASSFGGNYGYTF

size: .
D: .
V: TRBV11-2
J: TRBJ2-5
DNA: TGTGCCAGCAGCAAGGGAAACCAAGAGACCCAGTACTTC
CDR3: CASSKGNQETQYF

size: .
D: TRBD1
V: TRBV7-2
J: TRBJ1-2
DNA: TGTGCCAGCAGCTACCGACAGGGGGCTGGCTACACCTTC
CDR3: CASSYRQGAGYTF

size: .
D: .
V: TRBV6-5
J: TRBJ2-1
DNA: TGTGCCAGCAGTTACTCGGGGGGGCCTTACAATGAGCAGTTCTTC
CDR3: CASSYSGGPYNEQFF

size: once
D: .
V: TRBV18
J: TRBJ2-6
DNA: TGTGCCAGCTCGCCGACGGTTACCTCTGGGGCCAACGTCCTGACTTTC
CDR3: CASSPTVTSGANVLTF

size: .
D: TRBD1
V: TRBV24-1
J: TRBJ2-3
DNA: TGTGCCACCAGTGATCCCGGGCGAGGGGGCGTCGCAGATACGCAGTATTTT
CDR3: CATSDPGRGGVADTQYF

size: .
D: .
V: TRBV5-8
J: TRBJ1-2
DNA: TGTGCCAGCAGCTGGGGATCCGGGACGTCATATCGACCCTATGGCTACACCTTC
CDR3: CASSWGSGTSYRPYGYTF

size: .
D: TRBD1
V: TRBV25-1
J: TRBJ1-1
DNA: TGTGCCAGCAGTGGCAGGGACAGGGTGAACACTGAAGCTTTCTTT
CDR3: CASSGRDRVNTEAFF

size: .
D: TRBD1
V: TRBV7-6
J: TRBJ1-4
DNA: TGTGCCAGCAGCTTAGAGGGGGCGCTTTCTAATGAAAAACTGTTTTTT
CDR3: CASSLEGALSNEKLFF

size: .
D: TRBD1
V: TRBV3-1/TRBV3-2
J: TRBJ1-2
DNA: TGTGCCAGCAGCTACAGACAGGGGGATGGCTACACCTTC
CDR3: CASSYRQGDGYTF

size: .
D: .
V: TRBV18
J: TRBJ2-3
DNA: TGTGCCAGCTCACCAGGTTGGGGAACGGATACGCAGTATTTT
CDR3: CASSPGWGTDTQYF